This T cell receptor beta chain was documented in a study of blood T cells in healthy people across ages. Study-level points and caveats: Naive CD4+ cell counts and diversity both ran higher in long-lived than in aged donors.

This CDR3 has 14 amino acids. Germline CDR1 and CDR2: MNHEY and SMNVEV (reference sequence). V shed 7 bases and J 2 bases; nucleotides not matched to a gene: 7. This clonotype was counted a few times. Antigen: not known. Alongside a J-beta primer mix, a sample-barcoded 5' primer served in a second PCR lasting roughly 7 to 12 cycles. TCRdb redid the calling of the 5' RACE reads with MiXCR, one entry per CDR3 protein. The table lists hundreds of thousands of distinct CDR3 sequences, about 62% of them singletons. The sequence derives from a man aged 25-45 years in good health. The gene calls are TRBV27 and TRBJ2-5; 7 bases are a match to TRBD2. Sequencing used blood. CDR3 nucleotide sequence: TGTGCCAGCAAGGTAGCGGGCATACAAGAGACCCAGTACTTC. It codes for CASKVAGIQETQYF.